This T cell receptor beta chain comes out of a study of blood T cell repertoires in COVID-19. At the level of the study: T cells, B-cell-depleted T cells, or PBMCs provided the cDNA or gDNA that served as material.

The data were produced by immunoSEQ multiplex PCR, yet TCRdb's version contains in-frame clones alone and is incomplete. Of about 480,000 clones listed, 88% are singletons. Germline lookup yields CDR1 SGHVS and CDR2 FQNEAQ. There are 15 residues in the CDR3. V dropped 2 bases and J dropped 4 bases, with 14 bases sitting between them. Sequencing used PBMCs or T cells enriched from blood (not recorded which). The clonotype originates from a woman aged 35 to 49 who had recovered from COVID-19. The chain links TRBV7-8 to TRBJ2-5, with D unresolved. The CDR3 nucleotides are TGTGCCAGCAGCTTATTGAGGTCTGCACGAGAGACCCAGTACTTC. Protein product: CASSLLRSARETQYF.